Listed here is a single TCR beta chain. No antigen is known for it. One base away there is no much larger clone; base qualities are not given. CDR3 length: 14 amino acids, cysteine to phenylalanine. This entry keeps only the CDR3 DNA: 42 bases, framed from base 1. Clipping removes 5 bases from V and 4 bases from J, with 7 as the unmatched junction base count. Via the germline V gene, CDR1 is MGHDK and CDR2 SYGVNS. This entry belongs to a study of OX40 agonist ivuxolimab in advanced cancers. Looking at the study overall: The costimulatory receptor OX40 (CD134) was targeted by ivuxolimab, a fully human IgG2 agonistic monoclonal antibody. Among the roughly 50 dose-escalation patients, about 20 had hepatocellular carcinoma, around 15 melanoma, 9 renal cell carcinoma and 9 head and neck cancer. In the dose-escalation cohort, 82.7% of patients were male, and the mean age was around 60 years, with a range of about 23 to 90. Prior anti-PD-1, anti-PD-L1 or anti-CTLA-4 therapy was permitted, and checkpoint inhibitors had been received by around 39% of dose-escalation patients. Intravenous ivuxolimab was administered to patients every 2 weeks at six dose levels: 0.01, 0.1, 0.3, 1.5, 3 and 10 mg/kg. The paper reports the monotherapy dose-escalation portion (N ≈ 50 patients) of the phase I ivuxolimab trial. Peripheral TCRbeta sequencing was intended to test whether TCR sequence diversity was altered and clonal T-cell expansion was caused by ivuxolimab. Three dose-escalation patients achieved partial responses, one with hepatocellular carcinoma and two with cutaneous melanoma. Results the study describes overall, beyond this receptor: The antigen specificity of the clonally expanded peripheral T cells was not determined. Clonal expansion of both CD4+ and CD8+ blood T cells was observed from baseline to week 6 at doses 0.1 to 3.0 mg/kg. In the 0.1-3.0 mg/kg groups, partial responders were among the patients with the lowest normalized peripheral clonal expansion, particularly in CD8+ T cells. On average, CD8+ T cells showed more expanded clones than CD4+ T cells after ivuxolimab. Low levels of normalized T-cell clonal expansion were also seen in some patients who did not respond.

Patients with a history of autoimmune disease or receiving systemic immunosuppression were excluded from the trial. Peripheral blood for TCR sequencing was drawn from every dose cohort at baseline, at cycle 4 day 1 and at cycle 7 day 1. The samples were taken from a phase I, first-in-human, multicenter, open-label dose-escalation trial of ivuxolimab. The trial enrolled adults with locally advanced or metastatic head and neck squamous cell, hepatocellular, melanoma or renal cell carcinoma. Before TCR sequencing, CD4+ T cells and CD8+ T cells were sorted from peripheral blood as separate populations. Genomic DNA was extracted from sorted cells for sequencing of the TCRbeta CDR3 region. The immunoSEQ Assay was used for sequencing of TCRbeta CDR3 regions. TCRdb's version of the immuneACCESS table is confined to in-frame rearrangements and falls short of the full clone set. An unresolved V gene accounts for under half of the shortfall where checked; the remainder is of unknown origin. Across this sample there are about 30,000 clones, with 70% to 80% seen only once. Approximately 11% of the sample is taken by the ten largest.

The V and J genes are TRBV25-1 and TRBJ1-2; the central 7 bases match TRBD1. Sequenced here: CD4+ or CD8+ T cells sorted from blood, sampled in a trial of the OX40 agonist ivuxolimab. This sequence was found in an adult with an advanced solid tumor such as melanoma, head and neck, liver or kidney cancer. The CDR3 reads CASSLQGVAYGYTF. The DNA reads TGTGCCAGCAGTCTCCAGGGGGTGGCCTATGGCTACACCTTC.